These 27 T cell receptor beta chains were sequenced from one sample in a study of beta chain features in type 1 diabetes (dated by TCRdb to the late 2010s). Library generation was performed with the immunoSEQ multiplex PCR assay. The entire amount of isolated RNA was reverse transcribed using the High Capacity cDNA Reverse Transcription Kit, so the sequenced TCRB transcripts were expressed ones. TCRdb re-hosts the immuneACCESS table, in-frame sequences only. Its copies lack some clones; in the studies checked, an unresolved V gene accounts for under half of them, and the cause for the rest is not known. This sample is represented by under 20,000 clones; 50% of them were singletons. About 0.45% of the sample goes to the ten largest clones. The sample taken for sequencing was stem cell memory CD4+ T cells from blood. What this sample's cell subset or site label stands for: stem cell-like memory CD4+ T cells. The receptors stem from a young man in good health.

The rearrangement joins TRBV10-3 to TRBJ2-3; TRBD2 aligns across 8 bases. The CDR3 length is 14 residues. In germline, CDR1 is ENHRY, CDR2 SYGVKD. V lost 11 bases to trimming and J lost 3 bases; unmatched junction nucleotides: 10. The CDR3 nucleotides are TGTGCCTGCATGAAGGAGCGGGGGACAGATACGCAGTATTTT. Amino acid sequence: CACMKERGTDTQYF.

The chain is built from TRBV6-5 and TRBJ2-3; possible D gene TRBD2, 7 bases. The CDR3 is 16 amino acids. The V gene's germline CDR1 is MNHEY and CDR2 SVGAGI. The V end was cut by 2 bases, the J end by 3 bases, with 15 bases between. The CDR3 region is CASSYQGGVGTDTQYF. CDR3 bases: TGTGCCAGCAGTTACCAAGGGGGGGTAGGGACAGATACGCAGTATTTT.

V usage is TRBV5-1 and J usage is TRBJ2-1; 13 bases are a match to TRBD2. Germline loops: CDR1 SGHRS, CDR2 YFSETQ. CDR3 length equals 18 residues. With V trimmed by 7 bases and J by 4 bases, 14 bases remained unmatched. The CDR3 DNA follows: TGCGCCAGCCAAGGAAACGGACTAGCGGGGGAGGTATACAATGAGCAGTTCTTC. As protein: CASQGNGLAGEVYNEQFF.

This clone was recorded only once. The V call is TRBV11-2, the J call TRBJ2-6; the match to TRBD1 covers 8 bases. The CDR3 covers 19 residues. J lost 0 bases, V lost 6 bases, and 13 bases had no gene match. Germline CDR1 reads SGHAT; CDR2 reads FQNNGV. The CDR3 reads CASRKPGQGFGSGANVLTF. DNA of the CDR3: TGTGCCAGCAGAAAACCAGGACAGGGTTTTGGCTCTGGGGCCAACGTCCTGACTTTC.

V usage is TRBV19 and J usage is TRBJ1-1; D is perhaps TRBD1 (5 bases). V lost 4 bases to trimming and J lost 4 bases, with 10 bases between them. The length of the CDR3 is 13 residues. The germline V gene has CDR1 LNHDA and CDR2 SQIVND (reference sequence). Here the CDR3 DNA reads TGTGCCAGTAGTAACCAGGGCGCCACTGAAGCTTTCTTT. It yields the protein CASSNQGATEAFF.

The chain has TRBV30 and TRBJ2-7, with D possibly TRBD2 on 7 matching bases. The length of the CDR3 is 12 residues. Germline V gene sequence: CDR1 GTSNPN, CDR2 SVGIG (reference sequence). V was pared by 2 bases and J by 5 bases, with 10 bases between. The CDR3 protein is CAWSRGGDEQYF. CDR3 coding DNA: TGTGCCTGGAGTAGGGGGGGGGACGAGCAGTACTTC.

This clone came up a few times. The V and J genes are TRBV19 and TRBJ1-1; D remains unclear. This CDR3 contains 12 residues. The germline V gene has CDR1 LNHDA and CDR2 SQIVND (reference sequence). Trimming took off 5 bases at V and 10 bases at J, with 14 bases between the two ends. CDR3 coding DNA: TGTGCCAGTAGTTCGAATCCCCTCGGAGCTTTCTTT. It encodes CASSSNPLGAFF.

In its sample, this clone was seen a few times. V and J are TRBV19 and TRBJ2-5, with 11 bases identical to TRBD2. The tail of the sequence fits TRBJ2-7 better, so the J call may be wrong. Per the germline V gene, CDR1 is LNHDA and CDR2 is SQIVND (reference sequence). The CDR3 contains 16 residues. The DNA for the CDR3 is TGTGCCAGTAGCAGGATCGGGACTAGCGGATCCTACGAGCAGTACTTC. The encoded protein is CASSRIGTSGSYEQYF.

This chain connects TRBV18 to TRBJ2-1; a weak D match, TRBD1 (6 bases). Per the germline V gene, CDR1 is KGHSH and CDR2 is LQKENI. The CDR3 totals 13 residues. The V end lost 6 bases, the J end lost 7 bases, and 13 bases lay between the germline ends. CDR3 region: CASSPKGENEQFF. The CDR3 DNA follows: TGTGCCAGCTCTCCCAAGGGGGAAAATGAGCAGTTCTTC.

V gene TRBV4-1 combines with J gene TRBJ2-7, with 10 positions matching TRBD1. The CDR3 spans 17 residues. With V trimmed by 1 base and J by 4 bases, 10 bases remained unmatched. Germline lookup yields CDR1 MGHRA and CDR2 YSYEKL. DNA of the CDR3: TGCGCCAGCAGCCAAGGGGGACAGGGGTTTCATAAGTACGAGCAGTACTTC. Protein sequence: CASSQGGQGFHKYEQYF.

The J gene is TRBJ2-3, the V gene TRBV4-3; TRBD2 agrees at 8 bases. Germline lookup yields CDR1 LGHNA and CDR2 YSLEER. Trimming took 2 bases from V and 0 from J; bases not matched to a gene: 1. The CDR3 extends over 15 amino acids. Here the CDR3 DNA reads TGCGCCAGCAGCCAAACTAGCGGAAGCACAGATACGCAGTATTTT. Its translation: CASSQTSGSTDTQYF.

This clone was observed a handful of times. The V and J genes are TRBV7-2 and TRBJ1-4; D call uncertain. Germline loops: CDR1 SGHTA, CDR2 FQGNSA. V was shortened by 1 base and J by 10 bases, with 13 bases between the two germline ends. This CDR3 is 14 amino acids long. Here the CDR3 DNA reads TGTGCCAGCAGCTTAGTCGCAGGACGGGGAAAACTGTTTTTT. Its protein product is CASSLVAGRGKLFF.

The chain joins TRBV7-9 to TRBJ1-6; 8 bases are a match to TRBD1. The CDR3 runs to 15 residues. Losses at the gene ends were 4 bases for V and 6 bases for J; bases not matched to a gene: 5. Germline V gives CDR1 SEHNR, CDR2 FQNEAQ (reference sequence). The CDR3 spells CASSSWTGPNSPLHF. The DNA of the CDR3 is TGTGCCAGCAGCTCCTGGACAGGGCCTAATTCACCCCTCCACTTT.

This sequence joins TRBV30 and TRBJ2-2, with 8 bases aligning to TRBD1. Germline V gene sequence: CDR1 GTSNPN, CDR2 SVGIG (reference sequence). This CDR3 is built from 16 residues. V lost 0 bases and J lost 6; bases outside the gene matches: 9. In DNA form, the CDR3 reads TGTGCCTGGAGTGTAACCGGCAGGGGGCGGCCCGGGGAGCTGTTTTTT. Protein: CAWSVTGRGRPGELFF.

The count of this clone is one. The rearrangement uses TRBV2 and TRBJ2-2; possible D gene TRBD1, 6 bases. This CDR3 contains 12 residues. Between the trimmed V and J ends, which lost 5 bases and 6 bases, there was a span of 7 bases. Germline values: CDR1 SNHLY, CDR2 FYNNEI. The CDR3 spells CASSYRAGELFF. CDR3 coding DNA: TGTGCCAGCAGTTACAGGGCCGGGGAGCTGTTTTTT.

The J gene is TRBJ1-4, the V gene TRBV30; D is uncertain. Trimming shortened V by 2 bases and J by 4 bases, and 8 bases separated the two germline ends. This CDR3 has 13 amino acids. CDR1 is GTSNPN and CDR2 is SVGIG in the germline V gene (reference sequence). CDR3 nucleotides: TGTGCCTGGAGTTTTGGGCTTAATGAAAAACTGTTTTTT. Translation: CAWSFGLNEKLFF.

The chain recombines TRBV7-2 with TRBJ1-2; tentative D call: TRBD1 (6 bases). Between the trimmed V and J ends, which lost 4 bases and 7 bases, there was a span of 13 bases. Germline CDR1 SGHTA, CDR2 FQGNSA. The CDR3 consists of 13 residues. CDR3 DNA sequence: TGTGCCAGCAGCTCCACAGGGTTTCTTGGCTACACCTTC. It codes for CASSSTGFLGYTF.

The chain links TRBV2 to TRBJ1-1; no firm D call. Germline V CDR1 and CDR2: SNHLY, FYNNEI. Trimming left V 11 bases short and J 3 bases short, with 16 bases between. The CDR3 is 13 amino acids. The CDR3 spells CASSRAGDTEAFF. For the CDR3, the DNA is TGTGCCTCCAGTCGTGCGGGAGACACTGAAGCTTTCTTT. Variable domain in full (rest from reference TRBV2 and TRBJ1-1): EPEVTQTPSHQVTQMGQEVILRCVPISNHLYFYWYRQILGQKVEFLVSFYNNEISEKSEIFDDQFSVERPDGSNFTLKIRSTKLEDSAMYFCASSRAGDTEAFFGQGTRLTVV.

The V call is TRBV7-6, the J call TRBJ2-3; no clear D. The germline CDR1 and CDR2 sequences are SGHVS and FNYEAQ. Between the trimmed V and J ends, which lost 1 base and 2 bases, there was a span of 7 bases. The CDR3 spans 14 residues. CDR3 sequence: CASSLGLDTDTQYF. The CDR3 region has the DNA TGTGCCAGCAGCTTAGGTCTAGACACAGATACGCAGTATTTT. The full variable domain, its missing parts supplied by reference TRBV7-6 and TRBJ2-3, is GAGVSQSPRYKVTKRGQDVALRCDPISGHVSLYWYRQALGQGPEFLTYFNYEAQQDKSGLPNDRFSAERPEGSISTLTIQRTEQRDSAMYRCASSLGLDTDTQYFGPGTRLTVL.

CDR3 amino acids: CASSSREGPQGTGELFF. DNA of the CDR3: TGTGCCAGCAGCTCCCGGGAGGGCCCTCAGGGCACCGGGGAGCTGTTTTTT. This chain joins TRBV7-3 and TRBJ2-2, with 8 bases fitting TRBD2. Trimming at V came to 4 bases and at J to 4 bases, leaving 11 bases not matched to a gene. From germline, CDR1 is SGHTA and CDR2 FQGTGA. CDR3 length: 17 amino acids.

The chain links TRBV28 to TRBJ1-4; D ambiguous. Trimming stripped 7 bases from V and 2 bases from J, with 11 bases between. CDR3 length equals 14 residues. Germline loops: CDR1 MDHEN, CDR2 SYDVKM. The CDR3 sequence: CASNEGSTNEKLFF. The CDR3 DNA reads TGTGCCAGCAACGAGGGATCGACTAATGAAAAACTGTTTTTT.

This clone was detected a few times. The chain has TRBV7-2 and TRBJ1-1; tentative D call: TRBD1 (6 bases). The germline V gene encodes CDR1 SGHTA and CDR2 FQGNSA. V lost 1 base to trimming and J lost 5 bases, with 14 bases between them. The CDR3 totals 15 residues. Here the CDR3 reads CASSLGAGAGTEAFF. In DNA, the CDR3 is TGTGCCAGCAGCTTAGGGGCAGGGGCCGGGACTGAAGCTTTCTTT.

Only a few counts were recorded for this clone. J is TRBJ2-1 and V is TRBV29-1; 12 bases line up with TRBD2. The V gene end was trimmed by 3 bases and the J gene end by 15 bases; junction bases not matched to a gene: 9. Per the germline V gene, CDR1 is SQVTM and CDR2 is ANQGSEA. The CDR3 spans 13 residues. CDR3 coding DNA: TGCAGCGTTGAGCCTAGCGGGAGGGCCCTTATGTTCTTC. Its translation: CSVEPSGRALMFF.

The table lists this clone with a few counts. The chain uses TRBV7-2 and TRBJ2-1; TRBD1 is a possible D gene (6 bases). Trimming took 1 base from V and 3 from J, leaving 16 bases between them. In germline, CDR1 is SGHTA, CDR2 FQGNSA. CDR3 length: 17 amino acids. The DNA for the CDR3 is TGTGCCAGCAGCTTAGGGGGGCAACGGATCCTCTACAATGAGCAGTTCTTC. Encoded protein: CASSLGGQRILYNEQFF.

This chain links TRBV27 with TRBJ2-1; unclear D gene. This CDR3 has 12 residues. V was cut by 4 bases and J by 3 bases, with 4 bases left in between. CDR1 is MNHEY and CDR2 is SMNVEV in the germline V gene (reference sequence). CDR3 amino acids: CASSSNYNEQFF. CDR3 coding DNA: TGTGCCAGCAGTTCAAACTACAATGAGCAGTTCTTC.

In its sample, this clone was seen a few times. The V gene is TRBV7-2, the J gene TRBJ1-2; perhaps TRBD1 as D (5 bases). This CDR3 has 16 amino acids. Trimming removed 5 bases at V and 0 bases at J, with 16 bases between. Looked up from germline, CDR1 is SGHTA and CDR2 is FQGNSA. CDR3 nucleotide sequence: TGTGCCAGCAGCGCAAAGTCAGGGTCCGCTAACTATGGCTACACCTTC. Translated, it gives CASSAKSGSANYGYTF.

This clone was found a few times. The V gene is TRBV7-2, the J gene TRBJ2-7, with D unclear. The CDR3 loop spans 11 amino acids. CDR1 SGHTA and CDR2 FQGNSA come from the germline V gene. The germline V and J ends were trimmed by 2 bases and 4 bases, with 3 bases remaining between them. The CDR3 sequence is CASSLQYEQYF. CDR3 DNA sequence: TGTGCCAGCAGCTTACAGTACGAGCAGTACTTC. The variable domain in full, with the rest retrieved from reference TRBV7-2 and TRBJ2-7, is GAGVSQSPSNKVTEKGKDVELRCDPISGHTALYWYRQSLGQGLEFLIYFQGNSAPDKSGLPSDRFSAERTGGSVSTLTIQRTQQEDSAVYLCASSLQYEQYFGPGTRLTVT.